This T cell receptor beta chain was recovered during a study of post-analysis software for immune sequencing data. As for the study in general: Courses of disease covered relapsing-remitting, secondary progressive and progressive-relapsing multiple sclerosis.

This clonotype turned up a few times. The target antigen is unknown. Unique-molecular-identifier-tagged TCR beta cDNA libraries were used. Once 1 to 10 million T cells were used, roughly 0.5 million cDNA molecules resulted. TCRdb itself ran the PCR reads through MiXCR, one entry per CDR3 protein. Of around 400,000 distinct CDR3 sequences in the sample, 39% were seen once. Findings of the study overall: In patients, TRBV5-6, TRBV5-1 and TRBV20-1 belonged to 4 or 5 TRBV segments found more frequently than in controls.

V lost 1 base and J lost 0, with 8 bases in between. Germline V gene sequence: CDR1 SGHRS, CDR2 YFSETQ. There are 14 residues in the CDR3. The clonotype comes from a girl aged 2 to 9 with multiple sclerosis. Input material: blood. The V and J genes are TRBV5-1 and TRBJ2-7; D uncertain. In nucleotides, the CDR3 is TGCGCCAGCAGCTTGACGGAATACTCCTACGAGCAGTACTTC. Translation: CASSLTEYSYEQYF.